This TCR beta chain was captured by sequencing in a study of blood T cells in healthy people across ages (dated by TCRdb to 2014 to 2015). A note on the overall study: Template switching captured roughly one uniquely barcoded TCR beta cDNA molecule per two T cells in model experiments. Using the same blood draw, the study looked at two additional independent replicas of 1 million unique cDNA reads for two donors, one aged 18 to 30 and the other aged 80 or older. Four age groups were formed from the donors: young (average 16 years), middle-aged (around 41), aged (around 62) and long-lived (82). Age-related changes in TCR beta repertoire diversity were measured in the study by deep sequencing normalized with unique cDNA molecular identifiers.

The paper's findings and limits, for the study overall: Observed TCR beta diversity correlated strongly with the percentage of naive T cells measured by flow cytometry. Donor CMV infection status was unknown, potentially confounding age-related changes in expanded clonotypes. Conclusive comparison of naive and antigen-experienced compartments was prevented by the profiling of bulk unsorted PBMCs. Compared with the aged group, the long-lived group had more naive CD4+ T cells, fewer expanded clones and increased TCR diversity, a pattern suggesting age selection. Estimates of total diversity from one million sequenced T cells were regarded as lower bounds and underestimates. Observed TCR beta diversity per million T cells fell roughly linearly with age, and a significant reduction was already apparent by age around 44.

The roughly 39 donors, aged roughly 6 to 95 years, were systemically healthy Caucasian individuals from Russia. Each donor gave ten milliliters of peripheral blood, collected into EDTA-treated Vacutainer tubes. Ficoll-Paque density-gradient centrifugation was used to isolate PBMCs, with at least 7 million obtained per sample. Trizol reagent was used to extract total RNA from the PBMCs, yielding at least 6 micrograms per sample. For every donor, an aliquot of PBMCs went through flow cytometry to measure the percentages of naive CD45RAhigh/CD27high T cells. To prepare the library, 5' RACE was applied. The reads were generated on an Illumina HiSeq 2500. A second PCR of roughly 7 to 12 cycles was performed with a sample-barcoded 5' primer and a J-beta primer mix. Each TCR beta cDNA molecule received a unique molecular identifier from a template-switch 5' adaptor carrying 12 random nucleotides. At least 3 million CDR3-containing paired-end reads were obtained from each sample. First-strand cDNA synthesis was performed from all RNA using the Mint cDNA synthesis kit, with priming by a TRBC-specific oligonucleotide. Following uracil-DNA glycosylase treatment, a first 18-cycle PCR with universal primers M1SS and BC2_uni_R was performed on all cDNA. The published analysis was carried out like this. Each sample was normalized by randomly selecting 1 million high-quality reads, each carrying a distinct molecular identifier. Instead of being binned into consensus sequences, reads with shared molecular identifiers were discarded. MiTCR, with a Q25 quality threshold and the strictest error-elimination algorithm, was used for CDR3 identification, clonotype clustering and error correction. A nonparametric unseen species model using Euler transformation provided a lower-bound estimate of total TCR beta diversity. TCRdb took the public reads, trimmed them with fastp at Q25, ran MiXCR for clone calling and kept in-frame beta chains. Rows with one shared CDR3 protein collapse into an entry with the most common genes and DNA. TCRdb's processing, not the study's, gives the V and J calls here. Here the sample has more than 750,000 distinct CDR3 sequences; around 29% occur a single time. Clones ranked in the top ten supply 10% to 13% of the sample.

This clonotype came up a few times. Its antigen is unknown. No base qualities exist here, and no much larger clone lies one base off it. CDR1 and CDR2 are read off the germline V gene (reference sequence) as SEHNR and FQNEAQ. V and J are trimmed by 5 bases and 3 bases, and the gene matches miss 11 bases of the junction. The CDR3 runs 18 residues from the cysteine to the phenylalanine. The read is trimmed to its CDR3 DNA, 54 bases read in frame from base 1. These same records also appear under a second study, on T cells of mothers and their children. The second source states: Nine systemically healthy Caucasian individuals served as donors, namely three mothers together with their six children. cDNA synthesis used all of the extracted RNA, with around 1.5 ug of RNA in each 15 ul reaction. In the second PCR, sample barcodes and 2-4 random nucleotides were introduced via the M1S primer. Over 9 million TCR beta CDR3 reads came from each mother, compared with several million reads from each child. In both related and unrelated pairs, thymic selection shapes the output of TCR recombination in a similar way, with inherited differences having only a minor effect. Related mother-child pairs always showed normalized repertoire overlap that was slightly higher than in unrelated mother-child pairs, though the difference was never significant. With a sensitivity of around 97 clones per million clonotypes, no persistent microchimeric T cell clones were detected. To look for features that set related mother-child pairs apart from unrelated individuals, the researchers ran deep NGS to compare the TCR beta repertoires of mothers and children. Mothers averaged about 37 +/- 4 years of age and children averaged 11 +/- 4 years. Libraries were sequenced on Illumina HiSeq 2000 with 100+100 nt paired-end reads after adapter ligation with NEBNext reagents. To prevent cross-contamination, the mother and child libraries were prepared a month apart and were sequenced in separate runs. For each donor, between roughly 500,000 and 2,200,000 distinct TCR beta clonotypes were identified. Naive TCR beta clonotypes were estimated from low-frequency clonotypes matched to each donor's FACS-determined naive share, without sorting.

The receptor was derived from a woman aged 40 to 49 in good health. The source material was blood. This chain is built from TRBV7-9 and TRBJ2-6, with 9 bases matching TRBD1. The DNA sequence reads TGTGCCAGCAGCCTCCGGGACAGGGAATTGGATGGGGCCAACGTCCTGACTTTC. This sequence encodes CASSLRDRELDGANVLTF.